The 21 T cell receptor beta chains below were found in one sample sequenced in a study of T cell repertoires in cytomegalovirus infection. These TCRs' antigens remain unknown. Via MiXCR, TCRdb re-called the reads, giving one row per CDR3 protein. The sample shows fewer than 950,000 distinct CDR3 sequences, less than 35% of them seen only once. Sequencing used cultured CD8+ T cells from PBMCs, obtained from culture after CMV antigen stimulation. The source is a human donor in good health (CMV status not recorded). Some clones in this sample may be carry-over from other donors' samples.

V is TRBV4-2 and J is TRBJ2-3; D gene uncertain. In germline, CDR1 is LGHNA, CDR2 YNFKEQ. CDR3 length equals 14 residues. The V end was cut by 3 bases, the J end by 0 bases, with 7 bases between. The CDR3 loop reads CASSHKESTDTQYF. CDR3 DNA: TGTGCCAGCAGCCACAAAGAAAGCACAGATACGCAGTATTTT.

The V and J genes are TRBV7-9 and TRBJ1-5, with D perhaps matching TRBD1 (5 bases). CDR3 length: 16 amino acids. CDR1 is SEHNR, CDR2 FQNEAQ, per germline (reference sequence). Trimming shortened V by 5 bases and J by 2 bases, and 16 bases separated the two germline ends. CDR3 sequence reads: CASSKLGEIGNQPQHF. Here the CDR3 DNA reads TGTGCCAGCAGCAAACTGGGGGAAATTGGCAATCAGCCCCAGCATTTT.

This clonotype was counted between two and nine times. V is TRBV6-5 and J is TRBJ2-5, with D perhaps matching TRBD1 (5 bases). The ends were cut back, 5 bases at V and 2 bases at J, with 15 bases in the middle. The CDR3 is made up of 15 amino acids. The germline gives CDR1 MNHEY, CDR2 SVGAGI. The CDR3 loop reads CASSPTGPEQETQYF. Written as DNA, the CDR3 is TGTGCCAGCAGTCCAACAGGCCCAGAACAAGAGACCCAGTACTTC.

The chain combines TRBV29-1 with TRBJ2-2; D tentatively fits TRBD1 or TRBD2 (5 bases each). Trimming stripped 6 bases from V and 6 bases from J, with 11 bases between. The CDR3 extends over 12 amino acids. Germline V gene data show CDR1 as SQVTM and CDR2 as ANQGSEA. In DNA, the CDR3 is TGCAGCGTGGGTAGAGGGGCCGGGGAGCTGTTTTTT. It yields the protein CSVGRGAGELFF.

This CDR3 reads CASSLDVADTDTQYF. CDR3 nucleotide sequence: TGTGCCAGCAGTTTAGACGTCGCTGACACAGATACGCAGTATTTT. This rearrangement joins TRBV28 to TRBJ2-3; D gene ambiguous. V was cut by 2 bases and J by 2 bases, with 11 bases left in between. Looked up from germline, CDR1 is MDHEN and CDR2 is SYDVKM. The CDR3 sequence is 15 residues long.

The chain combines TRBV7-9 with TRBJ1-2, with 8 bases aligning to TRBD1. V lost 3 bases to trimming and J lost 3 bases; unmatched junction nucleotides: 6. The CDR3 contains 15 residues. Germline loops: CDR1 SEHNR, CDR2 FQNEAQ (reference sequence). Written as DNA, the CDR3 is TGTGCCAGCAGCTTCAGCGTACAGGGGGACTATGGCTACACCTTC. Protein: CASSFSVQGDYGYTF. The full variable domain, rest sourced from reference TRBV7-9 and TRBJ1-2, is DTGVSQNPRHKITKRGQNVTFRCDPISEHNRLYWYRQTLGQGPEFLTYFQNEAQLEKSRLLSDRFSAERPKGSFSTLEIQRTEQGDSAMYLCASSFSVQGDYGYTFGSGTRLTVV.

The gene calls are TRBV19 and TRBJ1-5; D gene unclear. V lost 7 bases and J lost 4, with 17 bases in between. The CDR3 covers 15 residues. The germline V gene encodes CDR1 LNHDA and CDR2 SQIVND (reference sequence). CDR3 in DNA: TGTGCCAGTAACAGCTGGGAAACGGAGAATCAGCCCCAGCATTTT. Protein sequence: CASNSWETENQPQHF.

This clonotype was counted ten times or more. This chain uses TRBV7-8 with TRBJ2-3, with D perhaps TRBD1 (6 bases). Trimming stripped 10 bases from V and 6 bases from J, with 14 bases between. Germline V gene lookup returns CDR1 SGHVS and CDR2 FQNEAQ. The CDR3 sequence is 12 residues long. The CDR3 spells CATRGGEDTQYF. CDR3 DNA: TGTGCCACAAGAGGGGGAGAGGATACGCAGTATTTT.

This clonotype turned up a few times. This chain joins TRBV6-6 and TRBJ2-1; 7 bases match TRBD2. The CDR3 is 12 amino acids. CDR1 and CDR2 (germline): MNHNY, SVGAGI (reference sequence). V shed 8 bases and J 4 bases; nucleotides not matched to a gene: 2. CDR3 protein: CASGGVYNEQFF. In DNA form, the CDR3 reads TGTGCCAGCGGGGGGGTTTACAATGAGCAGTTCTTC.

This clonotype appeared a few times. The chain has TRBV11-2 and TRBJ2-3; D may correspond to TRBD1 or TRBD2 (6 bases each). The CDR3 extends over 17 amino acids. Germline assignment: CDR1 SGHAT and CDR2 FQNNGV. V was cut by 4 bases and J by 1 base, with 18 bases left in between. CDR3 sequence reads: CASSSNRGAGGTDTQYF. CDR3 bases: TGTGCCAGCAGCTCTAATAGGGGGGCCGGGGGCACAGATACGCAGTATTTT. Supplemented by reference TRBV11-2 and TRBJ2-3, the full variable domain reads EAGVAQSPRYKIIEKRQSVAFWCNPISGHATLYWYQQILGQGPKLLIQFQNNGVVDDSQLPKDRFSAERLKGVDSTLKIQPAKLEDSAVYLCASSSNRGAGGTDTQYFGPGTRLTVL.

The chain combines TRBV7-6 with TRBJ2-1, with D possibly being TRBD2 (6 bases). This CDR3 has 16 amino acids. The germline V and J ends were trimmed by 5 bases and 9 bases, with 23 bases remaining between them. Looked up from germline, CDR1 is SGHVS and CDR2 is FNYEAQ. The CDR3, as DNA: TGTGCCAGCAGCCTTAAGGGCCTCGCCAAGGAGGGTGAGCAGTTCTTC. Amino acids: CASSLKGLAKEGEQFF.

The sample holds a few counts of this clonotype. The chain recombines TRBV6-5 with TRBJ2-1; D remains ambiguous. The CDR3 has 14 amino acids. Germline V gene lookup returns CDR1 MNHEY and CDR2 SVGAGI. The V and J ends lost 2 bases and 4 bases respectively, with 9 bases between them. In DNA, the CDR3 is TGTGCCAGCAGTTACACATCCAGTTACAATGAGCAGTTCTTC. As protein: CASSYTSSYNEQFF.

The chain uses TRBV12-3 or TRBV12-4 and TRBJ1-2, with D possibly matching TRBD1 (5 bases). This CDR3 is 14 amino acids long. V was shortened by 4 bases and J by 7 bases, with 16 bases between the two germline ends. The CDR3 sequence is CASSSEQVVFGYTF. CDR3 DNA: TGTGCCAGCAGTTCGGAACAGGTGGTTTTTGGCTACACCTTC.

There are many counts of this clonotype. This chain connects TRBV6-5 to TRBJ2-6; 7 bases fit TRBD1. From germline, CDR1 is MNHEY and CDR2 SVGAGI. CDR3 length: 16 residues. After removal of 6 bases from V and 4 bases from J, the junction contained 9 bases not matched to a gene. This CDR3 is CASRATTGEGANVLTF. The CDR3 DNA reads as TGTGCCAGCAGGGCGACAACAGGGGAAGGGGCCAACGTCCTGACTTTC.

This clonotype showed up just a few times. DNA of the CDR3: TGTGCCAGCAGTGCCGGGACTAGCGGGCTACGGCAGTTCTTC. It yields the protein CASSAGTSGLRQFF. V usage is TRBV6-1 and J usage is TRBJ2-1; 12 bases match TRBD2. The CDR3 is 14 amino acids. Germline V gene data show CDR1 as MNHNS and CDR2 as SASEGT. The trim removed 4 bases at V and 12 bases at J, leaving 7 bases unmatched.

V is TRBV20-1 and J is TRBJ1-6; D unresolved. The CDR3 runs 16 residues. Germline CDR1 is DFQATT and CDR2 is SNEGSKA (reference sequence). Trimming took 0 bases from V and 2 from J, leaving 11 bases between them. The CDR3 DNA is TGCAGTGCTAGAGATTATCGGGATCCCTATAATTCACCCCTCCACTTT. Translation gives CSARDYRDPYNSPLHF.

The rearrangement uses TRBV25-1 and TRBJ1-2; D unclear. Germline CDR1 is MGHDK and CDR2 is SYGVNS. The V end was cut by 1 base, the J end by 4 bases, with 10 bases between. The CDR3 length is 14 residues. CDR3 sequence reads: CASSEFGEFYGYTF. CDR3 sequence (DNA): TGTGCCAGCAGTGAATTTGGAGAGTTCTATGGCTACACCTTC.

Details on this clonotype: A read error may produce the germline difference seen at one junction end. The V call is TRBV7-3, the J call TRBJ2-3, with 7 bases fitting TRBD2. Germline V gene data show CDR1 as SGHTA and CDR2 as FQGTGA. The CDR3 is made up of 15 amino acids. The CDR3 DNA sequence: TGTGTCAGCAGCTTTATGGGGGGGGGTGCAGATACGCAGTATTTT. Protein sequence: CVSSFMGGGADTQYF.

V gene TRBV28 combines with J gene TRBJ2-7; 7 bases match TRBD1. CDR3 length: 15 residues. Germline loops: CDR1 MDHEN, CDR2 SYDVKM. The V segment lost 4 bases and the J segment 2 bases; nucleotides outside the gene matches: 8. Written as DNA, the CDR3 is TGTGCCAGCAGTTCTGACAGGGATCGGGCCTACGAGCAGTACGTC. This translates into CASSSDRDRAYEQYV.

This clonotype was counted only a few times. The chain employs TRBV4-1 and TRBJ2-1, with 11 positions matching TRBD2. The germline V gene encodes CDR1 MGHRA and CDR2 YSYEKL. The CDR3 is made up of 16 amino acids. V dropped 0 bases and J dropped 10; count of bases not matched to a gene: 8. The CDR3 protein is CASSQDGTSGLDEQFF. The CDR3, as DNA: TGCGCCAGCAGCCAAGATGGGACTAGCGGCTTAGACGAGCAGTTCTTC.

V usage is TRBV6-5 and J usage is TRBJ2-1; D remains unclear. This CDR3 is built from 13 residues. Germline V CDR1 and CDR2: MNHEY, SVGAGI. V lost 6 bases to trimming and J lost 2 bases, with 8 bases between them. The CDR3, as DNA: TGTGCCAGCAGGGCAGGCCCCTACAATGAGCAGTTCTTC. It is translated as CASRAGPYNEQFF.